One T cell receptor (beta chain) is described in this entry. Its antigen target is currently unknown. Per-nucleotide qualities are absent, and no much larger clonotype sits a single base away. Systemically healthy Caucasian individuals from Russia, about 38 in total and aged about 6 to 100 years, were included as donors. Around 9.9 milliliters of peripheral blood were collected from each donor into EDTA-treated Vacutainer tubes. Ficoll-Paque density-gradient centrifugation was used to isolate PBMCs, with at least 7 million per sample. Total RNA, at least 5 micrograms per sample, was extracted from PBMCs with Trizol reagent. Naive CD45RAhigh/CD27high T cell percentages were measured by flow cytometry on a PBMC aliquot from every donor. The record originates from a study of blood T cells in healthy people across ages (dated by TCRdb to the mid-2010s). Some background on the complete study: Template switching captured roughly one uniquely barcoded TCR beta cDNA molecule per two T cells in model experiments. The study measured age-related changes in TCR beta repertoire diversity using deep sequencing normalized with unique cDNA molecular identifiers. Using the same blood draw, the study looked at two additional independent replicas of 1 million unique cDNA reads for two donors, one aged 18 to 30 and the other aged 80 or older. Donors were grouped into four age groups: young (average approximately 16 years), middle-aged (less than 40), aged (approximately 58) and long-lived (just over 80). Donors of different ages were randomly distributed across sequencing lanes to avoid experimental bias.

General findings and caveats noted by the study authors: The long-lived group showed more naive CD4+ T cells, fewer expanded clones and increased TCR diversity than the aged group, suggesting age selection. Because donor CMV infection status was unknown, age-related changes in expanded clonotypes were potentially confounded. A strong correlation was found between observed TCR beta diversity and the percentage of naive T cells measured by flow cytometry. Bulk unsorted PBMC profiling prevented conclusive comparison of naive and antigen-experienced compartments. Estimates of total diversity based on one million sequenced T cells were regarded as lower bounds and as underestimates. As age increased, observed TCR beta diversity per million T cells dropped in a roughly linear way, and a significant reduction was already evident by age 40.

The library was generated by 5' RACE. A second PCR of about 7 to 12 cycles was run with a J-beta primer mix and a sample-barcoded 5' primer. A unique molecular identifier was introduced onto each TCR beta cDNA molecule by a template-switch 5' adaptor carrying 12 random nucleotides. Each sample yielded at least 2.5 million CDR3-containing paired-end reads. First-strand cDNA synthesis was performed from all RNA using the Mint cDNA synthesis kit, with priming by a TRBC-specific oligonucleotide. Following uracil-DNA glycosylase treatment, a first 18-cycle PCR with universal primers M1SS and BC2_uni_R was performed on all cDNA. Concerning the study's data processing: For normalization, 1 million high-quality reads, each with a distinct molecular identifier, were randomly selected from each sample. Reads with shared molecular identifiers were discarded instead of being binned into consensus sequences. MiTCR, set to a Q25 quality threshold and the strictest error-elimination algorithm, was used for CDR3 identification, clonotype clustering and error correction. A nonparametric unseen species model with Euler transformation was used to estimate a lower bound on total TCR beta diversity. Using fastp at Q25 and MiXCR, TCRdb reprocessed the public reads and kept productive beta chains. Every CDR3 protein is listed once, alongside the most common genes and DNA of its rows. The V and J calls shown here were made by TCRdb, not taken from the authors' results. This sample lists 1.5 million to 2 million distinct CDR3 sequences; roughly two fifths were detected once. The top ten hold more than 20% of the sample.

Including the terminal cysteine and phenylalanine, the CDR3 comprises 13 residues. The retained sequence is limited to the CDR3, 39 bases, with the frame set at the first base. Trimming at the junction amounts to 11 bases on V and 8 bases on J, and the germline ends lie 18 bases apart. The TCR originated in a human donor in good health. This chain is built from TRBV12-3 or TRBV12-4 and TRBJ1-4, with no D gene named confidently. Specimen: blood. CDR3 protein: CASSGDNREKLFF. The nucleotide sequence reads TGTGCCTCCTCTGGCGATAATAGAGAAAAACTGTTTTTT.